This T cell receptor (beta chain) was sequenced in a study of T cells in Graves' hyperthyroidism and ophthalmopathy. Study-wide findings and caveats: Expanded thyroid clonotypes (above 0.001) were mostly also found in blood.

About this clonotype: What it binds is unknown. A read error may account for a junction end that differs from germline.

Amplified TCR beta CDR3 regions came from RNA transcripts. An initial round of RT-PCR targeting the TCR CDR3 relied on the HTBI primer set. Via MiXCR, TCRdb re-called the multiplex PCR reads, giving one row per CDR3 protein. In the table there are more than 55,000 distinct CDR3 sequences, 53% of which are singletons. Germline V CDR1 and CDR2: LNHDA, SQIVND (reference sequence). The length of the CDR3 is 13 residues. The source of this sequence is a woman aged 55 to 70 with Graves' ophthalmopathy. Sequenced: blood. The V and J genes are TRBV19 and TRBJ1-1; D possibly corresponds to TRBD1 (6 bases). The CDR3 loop reads CASTRGGDTKAFF. The DNA for the CDR3 is TGTGCCAGTACCCGCGGCGGGGACACTAAAGCTTTCTTT.